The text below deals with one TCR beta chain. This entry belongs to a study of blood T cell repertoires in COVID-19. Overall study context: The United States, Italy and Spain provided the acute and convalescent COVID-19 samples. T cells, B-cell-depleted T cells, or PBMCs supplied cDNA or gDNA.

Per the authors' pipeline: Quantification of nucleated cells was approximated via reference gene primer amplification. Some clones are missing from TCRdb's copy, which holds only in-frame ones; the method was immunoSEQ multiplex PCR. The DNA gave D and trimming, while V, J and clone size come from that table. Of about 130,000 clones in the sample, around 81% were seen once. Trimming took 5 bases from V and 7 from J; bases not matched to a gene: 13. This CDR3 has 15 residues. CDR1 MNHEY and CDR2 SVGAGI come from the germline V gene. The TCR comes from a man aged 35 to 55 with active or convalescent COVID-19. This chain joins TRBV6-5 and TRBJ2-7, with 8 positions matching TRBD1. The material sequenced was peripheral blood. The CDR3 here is CASSTNGQGLREQYF. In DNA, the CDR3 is TGTGCCAGCAGTACAAATGGACAGGGCTTAAGAGAGCAGTACTTC.